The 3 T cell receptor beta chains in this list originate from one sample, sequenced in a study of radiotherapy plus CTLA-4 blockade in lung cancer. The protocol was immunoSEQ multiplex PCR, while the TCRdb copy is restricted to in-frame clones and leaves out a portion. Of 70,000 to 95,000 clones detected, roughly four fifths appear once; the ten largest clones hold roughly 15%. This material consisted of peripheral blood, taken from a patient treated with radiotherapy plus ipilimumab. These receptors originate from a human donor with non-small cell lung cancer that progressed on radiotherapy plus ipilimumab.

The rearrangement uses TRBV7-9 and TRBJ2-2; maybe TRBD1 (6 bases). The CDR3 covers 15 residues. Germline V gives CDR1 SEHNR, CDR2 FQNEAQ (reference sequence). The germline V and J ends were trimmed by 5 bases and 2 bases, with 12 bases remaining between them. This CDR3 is CASSVGAKNTGELFF. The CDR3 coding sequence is TGTGCCAGCAGCGTGGGGGCTAAAAACACCGGGGAGCTGTTTTTT.

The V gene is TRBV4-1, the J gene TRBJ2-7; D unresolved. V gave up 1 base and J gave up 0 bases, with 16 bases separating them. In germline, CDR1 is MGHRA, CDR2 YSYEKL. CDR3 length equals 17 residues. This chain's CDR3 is CASSQGSPDTLSYEQYF. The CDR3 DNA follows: TGCGCCAGCAGCCAAGGAAGTCCCGACACCCTCTCCTACGAGCAGTACTTC.

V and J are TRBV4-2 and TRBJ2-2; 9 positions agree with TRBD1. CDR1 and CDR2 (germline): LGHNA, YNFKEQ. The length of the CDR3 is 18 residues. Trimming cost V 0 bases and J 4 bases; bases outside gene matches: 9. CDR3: CASSQESPGQGSTGELFF. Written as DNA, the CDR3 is TGTGCCAGCAGCCAAGAAAGTCCGGGACAGGGTAGCACCGGGGAGCTGTTTTTT.